The T cell receptor (beta chain) under discussion was sequenced for a study of cytomegalovirus exposure and HLA in healthy donors. Amplification used 60 Vbeta primers and 13 Jbeta primers. Profiled with immunoSEQ multiplex PCR; TCRdb holds only in-frame clones, not every one. With roughly 88,000 clones in the sample, the ten largest clones hold 15% to 17%. Findings and caveats of the study: When analyzed later, the rates of TCR association showed variation by HLA locus, with DRB1 the most and HLA-C the fewest.

On this clone itself: The antigen remains undetermined.

This receptor was identified in a man aged 45-65 years in good health and CMV-seropositive. Source material: PBMCs.

The CDR3: CASSTERGTGELFF. The DNA of the CDR3 is TGTGCCAGTAGTACCGAGCGGGGCACCGGGGAGCTGTTTTTT. The rearrangement links TRBV19 to TRBJ2-2, with 7 bases lining up with TRBD2. The CDR3 length is 14 residues. Germline trimming cut 4 bases from V and 4 bases from J; bases unmatched to any gene: 3. The germline CDR1 and CDR2 sequences are LNHDA and SQIVND (reference sequence). Based on the CDR3 plus reference TRBV19 and TRBJ2-2, the full variable domain is DGGITQSPKYLFRKEGQNVTLSCEQNLNHDAMYWYRQDPGQGLRLIYYSQIVNDFQKGDIAEGYSVSREKKESFPLTVTSAQKNPTAFYLCASSTERGTGELFFGEGSRLTVL.